This TCR beta chain was observed in a study of shared clonotypes between healthy human individuals. Study observations and caveats: Incompleteness in sorted-subset sequencing, despite large depth, was shown by rarefaction. The genetic and exposure-history diversity represented was limited by few donors.

About this clone itself: What it binds is not known.

CDR3 length: 13 amino acids. The germline CDR1 and CDR2 sequences are MGHRA and YSYEKL. Trimming left V 3 bases short and J 1 base short, with 6 bases between. In the source study's methods: As immunoSEQ supplied junction-only sequences (without quality scores), filtering differed. Measured with immunoSEQ multiplex PCR; TCRdb has only the in-frame clones, and not every one. Clone size and V and J calls were adopted from that table, with D and trimming inferred from the DNA. The sample holds approximately 740,000 clones; 92% are singletons and the top ten take 24%. Naive CD8 cells were CD45RO-negative, positively selected for CCR7, excluding terminally differentiated effector memory CD45RA+ cells. HIV-negative, healthy adults without recent acute infections or vaccinations were the donors.

The receptor comes from a man aged 25 to 45 in good health. Sample: naive CD8+ T cells sorted from blood. The J gene is TRBJ1-1, the V gene TRBV4-1; a weak D match, TRBD1 (5 bases). The CDR3 loop is CASSQTENTEAFF. In DNA, the CDR3 is TGCGCCAGCAGCCAGACAGAGAACACTGAAGCTTTCTTT.